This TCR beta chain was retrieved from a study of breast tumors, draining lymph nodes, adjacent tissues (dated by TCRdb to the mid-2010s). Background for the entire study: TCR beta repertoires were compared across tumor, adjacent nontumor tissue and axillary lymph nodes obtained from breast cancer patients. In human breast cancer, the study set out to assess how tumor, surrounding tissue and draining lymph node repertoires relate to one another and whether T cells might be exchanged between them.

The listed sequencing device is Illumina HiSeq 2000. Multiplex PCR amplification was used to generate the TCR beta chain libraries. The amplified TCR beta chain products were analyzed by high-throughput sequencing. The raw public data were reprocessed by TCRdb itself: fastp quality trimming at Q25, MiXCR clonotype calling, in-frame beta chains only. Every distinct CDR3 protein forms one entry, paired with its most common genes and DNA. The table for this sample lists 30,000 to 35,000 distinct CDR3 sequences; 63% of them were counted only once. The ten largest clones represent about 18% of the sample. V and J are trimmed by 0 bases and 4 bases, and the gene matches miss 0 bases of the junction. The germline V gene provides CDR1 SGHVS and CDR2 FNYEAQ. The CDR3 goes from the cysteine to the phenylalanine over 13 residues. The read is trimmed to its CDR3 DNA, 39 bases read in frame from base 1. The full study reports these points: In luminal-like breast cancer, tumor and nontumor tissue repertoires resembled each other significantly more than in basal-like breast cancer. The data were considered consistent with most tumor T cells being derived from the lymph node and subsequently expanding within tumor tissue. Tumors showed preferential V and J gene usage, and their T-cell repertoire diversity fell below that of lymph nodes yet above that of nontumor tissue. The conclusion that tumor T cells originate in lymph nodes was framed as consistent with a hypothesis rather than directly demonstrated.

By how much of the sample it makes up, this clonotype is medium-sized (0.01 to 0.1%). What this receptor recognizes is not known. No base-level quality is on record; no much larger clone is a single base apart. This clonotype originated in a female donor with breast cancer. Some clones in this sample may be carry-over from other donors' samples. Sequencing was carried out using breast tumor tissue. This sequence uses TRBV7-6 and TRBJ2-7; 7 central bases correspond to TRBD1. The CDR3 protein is CASSLATGYEQYF. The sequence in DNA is TGTGCCAGCAGCTTAGCGACAGGGTACGAGCAGTACTTC.